The 7 T cell receptor beta chains below all came from one sample that was sequenced in a study of siplizumab effects on memory and regulatory T cells. Data came from immunoSEQ multiplex PCR; TCRdb stores just in-frame clones and leaves some out. The table has approximately 75,000 clones, around 93% seen once. The sample consisted of CD8+ T cells sorted from blood. The origin of the receptors is a human donor in good health.

The chain carries TRBV29-1 and TRBJ2-1; D remains ambiguous. Germline assignment: CDR1 SQVTM and CDR2 ANQGSEA. Trimming left V 5 bases short and J 10 bases short, with 9 bases between. The CDR3 consists of 10 residues. The chain's CDR3 is CSVRVGEQFF. DNA for the CDR3: TGCAGCGTTCGAGTTGGCGAGCAGTTCTTC.

This clone is a singleton in its sample. This sequence joins TRBV11-2 and TRBJ1-2; no reliable D call. Trimming left V 3 bases short and J 5 bases short, with 10 bases between. Germline assignment: CDR1 SGHAT and CDR2 FQNNGV. The CDR3 consists of 13 residues. The CDR3 nucleotides are TGTGCCAGCAGCTTCGGAGTAGGGTATGGCTACACCTTC. Its protein product is CASSFGVGYGYTF.

This clone was seen a single time. The rearrangement joins TRBV19 to TRBJ2-2; D not certain. Germline V gene lookup returns CDR1 LNHDA and CDR2 SQIVND (reference sequence). Deletions cut 7 bases from V and 3 bases from J, with 9 bases between. CDR3 length: 13 residues. The CDR3 loop reads CASTVVHTGELFF. CDR3 nucleotide sequence: TGTGCCAGTACCGTAGTGCACACCGGGGAGCTGTTTTTT.

The chain employs TRBV7-6 and TRBJ1-2, with D perhaps matching TRBD1 (6 bases). The CDR3 runs 16 residues. From germline, CDR1 is SGHVS and CDR2 FNYEAQ. The germline V and J ends were trimmed by 2 bases and 1 base, with 14 bases remaining between them. CDR3 nucleotides: TGTGCCAGCAGCTTATGGGGGCAGGGTGATAACTATGGCTACACCTTC. It codes for CASSLWGQGDNYGYTF.

The chain carries TRBV10-1 and TRBJ2-7, with 9 bases identical to TRBD2. After removal of 4 bases from V and 5 bases from J, the junction contained 6 bases not matched to a gene. From germline, CDR1 is WNHNN and CDR2 SYGVQD (reference sequence). The CDR3 totals 14 residues. Here the CDR3 DNA reads TGCGCCAGCAGTGGCGGCGGGGGGGCGGACGAGCAGTACTTC. It is translated as CASSGGGGADEQYF.

The chain links TRBV2 to TRBJ2-7; 10 bases are a match to TRBD1. Losses at the gene ends were 3 bases for V and 7 bases for J; bases not matched to a gene: 6. Per the germline V gene, CDR1 is SNHLY and CDR2 is FYNNEI. This CDR3 contains 14 residues. CDR3 residues: CASSDGQGGMEQYF. CDR3 coding DNA: TGTGCCAGCAGTGATGGACAGGGGGGCATGGAGCAGTACTTC.

V usage is TRBV15 and J usage is TRBJ2-7; the D gene is possibly TRBD1 (6 bases). Germline assignment: CDR1 LNHNV and CDR2 YYDKDF (reference sequence). Trimming took 0 bases from V and 2 from J, leaving 17 bases between them. The CDR3 covers 17 residues. CDR3 loop: CATSRDPGHNLPYEQYF. DNA of the CDR3: TGTGCCACCAGCAGAGATCCGGGACATAATCTCCCCTACGAGCAGTACTTC. The entire variable domain, with the rest obtained from reference TRBV15 and TRBJ2-7, is as follows: DAMVIQNPRYQVTQFGKPVTLSCSQTLNHNVMYWYQQKSSQAPKLLFHYYDKDFNNEADTPDNFQSRRPNTSFCFLDIRSPGLGDTAMYLCATSRDPGHNLPYEQYFGPGTRLTVT.